This T cell receptor (beta chain) was captured by sequencing in a study of shared clonotypes between healthy human individuals. The assay ran at deep level. Repertoires were generated with immunoSEQ multiplex PCR, while TCRdb's copy carries only in-frame clones and drops some. Counted here are some 240,000 clones, over 60% occurring once; the ten biggest clones make up over 8.5%. Trimming at V came to 2 bases and at J to 0 bases, leaving 5 bases not matched to a gene. CDR3 length: 16 residues. Germline V gene lookup returns CDR1 SGHRS and CDR2 YFSETQ. In its sample, this clone was seen once. The chain combines TRBV5-1 with TRBJ1-3; 7 nucleotides align to TRBD1. The TCR originated in a man aged 25-45 years in good health. Input material: memory CD4+ T cells sorted from blood. Documented subset: CD45RA-negative fraction. The CDR3 here is CASSFRQGASGNTIYF. For the CDR3, the DNA is TGCGCCAGCAGCTTTCGACAGGGAGCCTCTGGAAACACCATATATTTT.